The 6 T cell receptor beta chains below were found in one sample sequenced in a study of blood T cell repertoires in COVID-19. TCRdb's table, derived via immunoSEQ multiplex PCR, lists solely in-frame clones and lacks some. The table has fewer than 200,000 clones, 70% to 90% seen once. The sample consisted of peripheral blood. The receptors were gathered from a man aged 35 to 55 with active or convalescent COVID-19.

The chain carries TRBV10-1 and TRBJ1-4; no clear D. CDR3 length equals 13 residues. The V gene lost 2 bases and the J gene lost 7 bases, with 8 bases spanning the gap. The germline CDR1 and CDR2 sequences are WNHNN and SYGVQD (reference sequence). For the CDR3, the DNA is TGCGCCAGCAGTGAGGGCTTCTCTGAAAAACTGTTTTTT. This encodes CASSEGFSEKLFF.

The CDR3 region has the DNA TGTGCCTGGCGTTTCGGCCAGCGGGGGGGCCAGGAGACCCAGTACTTC. As protein: CAWRFGQRGGQETQYF. J is TRBJ2-5 and V is TRBV30; TRBD2 matches 10 bases. CDR1 is GTSNPN and CDR2 is SVGIG in the germline V gene (reference sequence). This CDR3 region has 16 residues. V dropped 5 bases and J dropped 5; count of bases not matched to a gene: 14.

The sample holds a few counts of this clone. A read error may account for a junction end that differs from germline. CDR3 bases: TGTGCCTGGAGTGTATATGTGCAGGGAGGTTTT. Protein sequence: CAWSVYVQGGF. This chain links TRBV30 with TRBJ1-3, with D tentatively TRBD1 (5 bases). The CDR3 runs to 11 residues. The germline V gene encodes CDR1 GTSNPN and CDR2 SVGIG (reference sequence).

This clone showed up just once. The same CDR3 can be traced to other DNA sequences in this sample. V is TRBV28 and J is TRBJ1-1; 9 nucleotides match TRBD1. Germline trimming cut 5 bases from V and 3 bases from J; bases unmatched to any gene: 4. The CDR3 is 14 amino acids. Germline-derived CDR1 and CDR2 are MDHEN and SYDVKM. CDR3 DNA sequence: TGTGCCAGCAGTCCTCGGACAGGGGACACTGAAGCTTTCTTT. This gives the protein CASSPRTGDTEAFF.

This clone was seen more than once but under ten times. The CDR3 loop reads CASSFWDRDNQPQHF. CDR3 bases: TGTGCCAGCAGCTTCTGGGACAGGGACAATCAGCCCCAGCATTTT. The chain couples TRBV5-5 to TRBJ1-5; 9 positions match TRBD1. Germline assignment: CDR1 SGHKS and CDR2 YYEKEE (reference sequence). J lost 3 bases, V lost 2 bases, and 3 bases had no gene match. The CDR3 length is 15 residues.

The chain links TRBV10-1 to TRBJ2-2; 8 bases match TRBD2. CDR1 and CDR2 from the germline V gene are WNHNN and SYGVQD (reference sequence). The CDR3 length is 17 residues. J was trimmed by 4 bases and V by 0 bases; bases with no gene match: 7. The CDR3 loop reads CASSESSGGAATGELFF. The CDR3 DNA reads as TGCGCCAGCAGTGAGTCGTCGGGGGGGGCTGCCACCGGGGAGCTGTTTTTT.